The 11 T cell receptor beta chains reported below all come from one sample, sequenced in a study of T-cell reconstitution after alpha-beta-depleted transplantation in children. A TCRbeta library incorporating unique molecular identifiers was prepared. TCRdb passed the PCR reads through MiXCR, listing each CDR3 protein once. Of 500,000 to 600,000 distinct CDR3 sequences detected, around 27% appear once; the ten largest clones hold around a third. This material consisted of PBMCs, taken before TCRalphabeta/CD19-depleted stem cell transplant. The receptors shown here come from a boy in the first two years of life with Wiskott-Aldrich syndrome, due to receive a stem cell transplant.

This clonotype was seen just once. The chain uses TRBV7-6 and TRBJ2-3; 8 bases align to TRBD2. Germline values: CDR1 SGHVS, CDR2 FNYEAQ. The CDR3 covers 17 residues. V lost 3 bases, J lost 8 bases, and 16 bases stayed unmatched. The CDR3 spells CASSLVVAGPLAFTQYF. In DNA form, the CDR3 reads TGTGCCAGCAGCTTGGTGGTAGCGGGACCTCTCGCCTTTACGCAGTATTTT. The complete variable domain, with remaining parts taken from reference TRBV7-6 and TRBJ2-3, reads GAGVSQSPRYKVTKRGQDVALRCDPISGHVSLYWYRQALGQGPEFLTYFNYEAQQDKSGLPNDRFSAERPEGSISTLTIQRTEQRDSAMYRCASSLVVAGPLAFTQYFGPGTRLTVL.

This clonotype was found many times. The chain carries TRBV10-3 and TRBJ2-5, with D perhaps TRBD2 (6 bases). Per germline, CDR1 ENHRY and CDR2 SYGVKD. CDR3 size: 15 residues. Trimming pared 3 bases from V and 4 bases from J, leaving 15 bases between. CDR3 amino acids: CAISEGLALTETQYF. Written as DNA, the CDR3 is TGTGCCATCAGTGAAGGCCTAGCGTTGACAGAGACCCAGTACTTC.

J is TRBJ1-6 and V is TRBV18; D not resolved. CDR1 KGHSH and CDR2 LQKENI come from the germline V gene. The V end was cut by 2 bases, the J end by 7 bases, with 12 bases between. CDR3 length equals 15 residues. This CDR3 is CASSPGIGQNSPLHF. The CDR3 DNA is TGTGCCAGCTCACCAGGGATAGGGCAGAATTCACCCCTCCACTTT.

The rearrangement joins TRBV3-1 to TRBJ2-5, with a weak D call TRBD2 (6 bases). Germline CDR1 and CDR2: LGHDT and YNNKEL (reference sequence). This CDR3 is 19 amino acids long. Trimming pared 0 bases from V and 2 bases from J, leaving 22 bases between. The CDR3 region has the DNA TGTGCCAGCAGCCAAGATAGGAGGAGCGGGTACATCCAACAAGAGACCCAGTACTTC. Amino acid sequence: CASSQDRRSGYIQQETQYF.

The chain combines TRBV5-1 with TRBJ2-2, with D perhaps matching TRBD1 (6 bases). In germline, CDR1 is SGHRS, CDR2 YFSETQ. The CDR3 is 15 amino acids. V shed 6 bases and J shed 5 bases, with 17 bases lying between them. DNA of the CDR3: TGCGCCAGCACCCAATTCAGGGGCGAAACCGGGGAGCTGTTTTTT. Its protein is CASTQFRGETGELFF.

There are a few counts of this clonotype. The chain couples TRBV24-1 to TRBJ2-3; a weak D match, TRBD1 (6 bases). The germline V and J ends were trimmed by 9 bases and 6 bases, with 15 bases remaining between them. This CDR3 has 13 amino acids. Germline V gene sequence: CDR1 KGHDR, CDR2 SFDVKD. The CDR3 region is CATSEGDPDTQYF. The CDR3, as DNA: TGTGCCACCTCAGAGGGGGATCCGGATACGCAGTATTTT.

This clonotype showed up just once. This may come from a read error, since a much larger clone is one base off. V usage is TRBV5-4 and J usage is TRBJ2-1, with TRBD2 matching over 12 bases. The germline V gene encodes CDR1 SGHNT and CDR2 YYREEE (reference sequence). CDR3 length: 15 residues. Losses at the gene ends were 4 bases for V and 5 bases for J; bases not matched to a gene: 4. CDR3 bases: TGTGCCAGCAGCGCCCGACTAGCGGGAGACAATGAGCAGTTCTTC. It yields the protein CASSARLAGDNEQFF. Based on the CDR3 plus reference TRBV5-4 and TRBJ2-1, the full variable domain is ETGVTQSPTHLIKTRGQQVTLRCSSQSGHNTVSWYQQALGQGPQFIFQYYREEENGRGNFPPRFSGLQFPNYSSELNVNALELDDSALYLCASSARLAGDNEQFFGPGTRLTVL.

The chain carries TRBV7-9 and TRBJ1-4, with D unclear. V shed 1 base and J shed 4 bases, with 10 bases lying between them. Germline CDR1 and CDR2: SEHNR and FQNEAQ (reference sequence). The CDR3 runs to 15 residues. For the CDR3, the DNA is TGTGCCAGCAGCTTAGATGCAGCGATTAATGAAAAACTGTTTTTT. Amino acids: CASSLDAAINEKLFF.

This clonotype was seen a few times. This rearrangement joins TRBV20-1 to TRBJ2-5; 9 nucleotides align to TRBD2. J lost 4 bases, V lost 6 bases, and 3 bases had no gene match. This CDR3 contains 12 residues. From germline, CDR1 is DFQATT and CDR2 SNEGSKA (reference sequence). CDR3 protein: CSATSGAETQYF. CDR3 in DNA: TGCAGTGCGACTAGCGGAGCAGAGACCCAGTACTTC.

This clonotype showed up just a few times. The DNA of the CDR3 is TGCAGTGCCCCGGACCGGCGCAGCAACAATGAGCAGTTCTTC. It codes for CSAPDRRSNNEQFF. The chain carries TRBV20-1 and TRBJ2-1; D unresolved. Trimming took off 6 bases at V and 5 bases at J, with 17 bases between the two ends. Germline values: CDR1 DFQATT, CDR2 SNEGSKA (reference sequence). The CDR3 totals 14 residues.

This clonotype was observed a handful of times. V and J are TRBV3-1 and TRBJ2-2; D uncertain. With 2 bases removed from V and 0 bases from J, the gap between germline ends came to 7 bases. Germline V gene lookup returns CDR1 LGHDT and CDR2 YNNKEL (reference sequence). CDR3 length: 15 amino acids. CDR3 bases: TGTGCCAGCAGCCAACGCCATTCGAACACCGGGGAGCTGTTTTTT. Its translation is CASSQRHSNTGELFF.